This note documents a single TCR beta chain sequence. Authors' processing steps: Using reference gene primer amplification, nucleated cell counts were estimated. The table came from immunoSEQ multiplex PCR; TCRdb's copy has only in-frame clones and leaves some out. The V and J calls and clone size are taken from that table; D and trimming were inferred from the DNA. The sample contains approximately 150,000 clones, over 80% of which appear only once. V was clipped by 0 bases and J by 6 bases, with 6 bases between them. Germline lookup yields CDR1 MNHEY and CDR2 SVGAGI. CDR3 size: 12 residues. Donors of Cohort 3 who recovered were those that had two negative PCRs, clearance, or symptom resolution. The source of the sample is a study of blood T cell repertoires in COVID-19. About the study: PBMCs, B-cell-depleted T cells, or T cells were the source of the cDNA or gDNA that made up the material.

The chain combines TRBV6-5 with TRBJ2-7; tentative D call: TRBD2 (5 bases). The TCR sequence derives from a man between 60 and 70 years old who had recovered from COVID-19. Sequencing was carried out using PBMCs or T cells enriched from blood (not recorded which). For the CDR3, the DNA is TGTGCCAGCAGTTACTCCGCGGGCGAGCAGTACTTC. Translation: CASSYSAGEQYF.